The 24 T cell receptor beta chains reported below all come from one sample, sequenced in a study of cytomegalovirus exposure and HLA in healthy donors. The primer mix had 60 Vbeta and 13 Jbeta primers. Using immunoSEQ multiplex PCR, the repertoire was profiled, and TCRdb retains in-frame clones only, with some absent. The sample has 200,000 to 250,000 clones, over 70% seen once; the top ten hold roughly 2.6%. Sequenced sample: PBMCs. The receptors shown here come from a woman aged 60-70 years in good health and CMV-seropositive.

This sequence joins TRBV27 and TRBJ1-6; weak D call: TRBD1 (6 bases). This CDR3 is 14 amino acids long. The V end was cut by 3 bases, the J end by 9 bases, with 12 bases between. Germline CDR1 reads MNHEY; CDR2 reads SMNVEV (reference sequence). Here the CDR3 DNA reads TGTGCCAGCAGTTTCACAGGGATGGGTTCACCCCTCCACTTT. It yields the protein CASSFTGMGSPLHF.

This clone was detected once. The junction differs from germline at one of its ends, possibly a read error. The rearrangement joins TRBV7-9 to TRBJ2-5; 7 bases are a match to TRBD2. This CDR3 is 15 amino acids long. The germline CDR1 and CDR2 sequences are SEHNR and FQNEAQ (reference sequence). CDR3 in amino acids: CSSNTAAGRAETQYF. CDR3 DNA sequence: TGTTCCAGCAACACCGCCGCGGGGAGGGCAGAGACCCAGTACTTC.

J is TRBJ2-5 and V is TRBV20-1; D is unclear. CDR1 and CDR2 (germline): DFQATT, SNEGSKA (reference sequence). The CDR3 spans 11 residues. Trimming cost V 6 bases and J 6 bases, with 11 bases left between them. The CDR3 protein is CSAVATQTQYF. The CDR3 coding sequence is TGCAGTGCGGTAGCTACACAGACCCAGTACTTC.

V and J are TRBV19 and TRBJ2-2; TRBD2 matches at 14 bases. CDR1 is LNHDA, CDR2 SQIVND, per germline (reference sequence). J lost 3 bases, V lost 7 bases, and 19 bases had no gene match. The CDR3 totals 21 residues. CDR3 region: CASKAGRGTSGSVGYTGELFF. Written as DNA, the CDR3 is TGTGCCAGTAAAGCAGGGAGGGGGACTAGCGGGAGTGTCGGGTACACCGGGGAGCTGTTTTTT.

The CDR3 DNA follows: TGTGCCAGCAGTGAGGGTGGTACTTCCTACGAGCAGTACTTC. Translating it yields CASSEGGTSYEQYF. The rearrangement uses TRBV27 and TRBJ2-5; maybe TRBD2 (5 bases). TRBJ2-7 matches the DNA end more closely, so the J call is doubtful. This CDR3 contains 14 residues. Germline V gives CDR1 MNHEY, CDR2 SMNVEV (reference sequence).

V gene TRBV2 combines with J gene TRBJ1-4; no definite D call. Looked up from germline, CDR1 is SNHLY and CDR2 is FYNNEI. The V end was cut by 7 bases, the J end by 2 bases, with 8 bases between. The CDR3 has 13 amino acids. CDR3 loop: CASIRGTNEKLFF. For the CDR3, the DNA is TGTGCCAGCATAAGAGGGACTAATGAAAAACTGTTTTTT.

V is TRBV6-1 and J is TRBJ2-7, with D possibly being TRBD2 (7 bases). CDR3 length: 17 residues. The ends were cut back, 0 bases at V and 2 bases at J, with 17 bases in the middle. Germline loops: CDR1 MNHNS, CDR2 SASEGT. As DNA, the CDR3 is TGTGCCAGCAGTGAAGCGCTCGGTTGGGGGGGGCCCTACGAGCAGTACTTC. Translating it yields CASSEALGWGGPYEQYF.

V and J are TRBV25-1 and TRBJ2-1, with 9 nucleotides matching TRBD2. The CDR3 sequence is 15 residues long. The trim removed 6 bases at V and 4 bases at J, leaving 7 bases unmatched. The germline CDR1 and CDR2 sequences are MGHDK and SYGVNS. The CDR3 loop reads CASRPLSGGYNEQFF. The CDR3 DNA sequence: TGTGCCAGCAGACCCCTTAGCGGGGGATACAATGAGCAGTTCTTC.

CDR3 bases: TGTGCCACCCCTTGCGGGGAGCAGTACTTC. Protein product: CATPCGEQYF. The rearrangement links TRBV5-8 to TRBJ2-7; possible D gene TRBD2, 5 bases. Trimming stripped 9 bases from V and 7 bases from J, with 11 bases between. The CDR3 extends over 10 amino acids. Germline assignment: CDR1 SGHTS and CDR2 YDEGEE.

This clone was found a few times. The gene calls are TRBV5-6 and TRBJ1-1; D is uncertain. Germline loops: CDR1 SGHDT, CDR2 YYEEEE. This CDR3 contains 13 residues. Trimming left V 0 bases short and J 2 bases short, with 5 bases between. The CDR3 spells CASSLVANTEAFF. CDR3 DNA sequence: TGTGCCAGCAGCTTGGTGGCAAACACTGAAGCTTTCTTT.

The V gene is TRBV4-1, the J gene TRBJ1-1, with TRBD1 matching over 9 bases. This CDR3 has 15 residues. The V gene end was trimmed by 2 bases and the J gene end by 7 bases; junction bases not matched to a gene: 8. Germline assignment: CDR1 MGHRA and CDR2 YSYEKL. The CDR3, as DNA: TGCGCCAGCAGCCAACGGGACAGGGCCGAGGGTGAAGCTTTCTTT. This encodes CASSQRDRAEGEAFF.

Regarding this clone: Distinct nucleotide sequences in the sample also encode this CDR3. The chain links TRBV5-5 to TRBJ1-1; weak D call: TRBD1 (5 bases). Germline V gene sequence: CDR1 SGHKS, CDR2 YYEKEE (reference sequence). The CDR3 covers 13 residues. The V and J ends lost 3 bases and 4 bases respectively, with 10 bases between them. This CDR3 is CASSSQGGTEAFF. The CDR3 bases are TGTGCCAGCAGCTCCCAGGGTGGCACTGAAGCTTTCTTT.

This clone came up a few times. The rearrangement uses TRBV6-1 and TRBJ2-2; D might be TRBD1 (5 bases). This CDR3 is 15 amino acids long. The ends were cut back, 0 bases at V and 1 base at J, with 6 bases in the middle. Germline V gene lookup returns CDR1 MNHNS and CDR2 SASEGT. CDR3 sequence (DNA): TGTGCCAGCAGTGAAGCAGGACAGAACACCGGGGAGCTGTTTTTT. Protein sequence: CASSEAGQNTGELFF.

The chain joins TRBV5-1 to TRBJ2-7, with 7 bases aligning to TRBD2. Trimming cost V 4 bases and J 2 bases; bases outside gene matches: 9. The CDR3 contains 15 residues. CDR1 SGHRS and CDR2 YFSETQ come from the germline V gene. The CDR3 reads CASSLAGERAYEQYF. The CDR3 region has the DNA TGCGCCAGCAGCCTGGCGGGGGAAAGAGCCTACGAGCAGTACTTC.

This chain uses TRBV9 with TRBJ2-2, with a possible D match to TRBD1 (6 bases). The CDR3 sequence is 14 residues long. V was cut by 3 bases and J by 6 bases, with 12 bases left in between. The germline gives CDR1 SGDLS, CDR2 YYNGEE. CDR3 in amino acids: CASSATGTPGELFF. The DNA for the CDR3 is TGTGCCAGCAGCGCAACCGGGACACCCGGGGAGCTGTTTTTT. The full variable domain, completed using reference TRBV9 and TRBJ2-2, is DSGVTQTPKHLITATGQRVTLRCSPRSGDLSVYWYQQSLDQGLQFLIQYYNGEERAKGNILERFSAQQFPDLHSELNLSSLELGDSALYFCASSATGTPGELFFGEGSRLTVL.

The chain couples TRBV2 to TRBJ2-2, with D tentatively TRBD1 (5 bases). This CDR3 contains 13 residues. Trimming pared 4 bases from V and 8 bases from J, leaving 11 bases between. Germline loops: CDR1 SNHLY, CDR2 FYNNEI. CDR3 sequence reads: CASSGYGAGELFF. CDR3 nucleotides: TGTGCCAGCAGTGGATATGGGGCAGGGGAGCTGTTTTTT.

The V gene is TRBV13, the J gene TRBJ2-5, with 12 bases lining up with TRBD1. Judging by the DNA end, TRBJ2-7 fits better; the J call may be wrong. The CDR3 has 14 residues. Germline CDR1 and CDR2: PRHDT and FYEKMQ (reference sequence). This chain's CDR3 is CASSSRDRGREQYF. CDR3 nucleotides: TGTGCCAGCAGCTCCCGGGACAGGGGGCGCGAGCAGTACTTC.

The chain links TRBV28 to TRBJ1-2; 7 positions match TRBD1. The CDR3 covers 13 residues. Germline V lookup: CDR1 MDHEN, CDR2 SYDVKM. V was pared by 2 bases and J by 13 bases, with 10 bases of the junction left unmatched. DNA of the CDR3: TGTGCCAGCAGTTTAACGGCGGGGACAGTCTCCACCTTC. Residues: CASSLTAGTVSTF.

The rearrangement uses TRBV10-2 and TRBJ1-1; tentative D call: TRBD1 (6 bases). The CDR3 length is 14 residues. From germline, CDR1 is WSHSY and CDR2 SAAADI. V was clipped by 5 bases and J by 1 base, with 11 bases between them. The CDR3 DNA reads TGCGCCAGCAGTCAGGGAGGGGGGAACACTGAAGCTTTCTTT. Encoded protein: CASSQGGGNTEAFF.

The genes are TRBV4-3 and TRBJ2-1; the match to TRBD2 covers 10 bases. This CDR3 comprises 16 residues. The germline V gene has CDR1 LGHNA and CDR2 YSLEER. The V and J ends lost 5 bases and 9 bases, in that order; junction bases with no gene match: 13. The CDR3 is CASSVRTSGGATEQFF. The CDR3 DNA sequence: TGCGCCAGCAGCGTCAGAACAAGCGGGGGGGCTACTGAGCAGTTCTTC.

This clone was detected many times. This rearrangement joins TRBV4-2 to TRBJ2-7; 9 nucleotides match TRBD1. This CDR3 is built from 17 residues. Germline V lookup: CDR1 LGHNA, CDR2 YNFKEQ. V trimming: 0 bases; J trimming: 1 base; junction bases outside the gene matches: 7. In DNA, the CDR3 is TGTGCCAGCAGCCAAGAAGGTGGGACAGGGTCGTCCTACGAGCAGTACTTC. This sequence encodes CASSQEGGTGSSYEQYF.

The gene calls are TRBV9 and TRBJ2-3, with TRBD2 matching over 7 bases. The V gene end was trimmed by 0 bases and the J gene end by 1 base; junction bases not matched to a gene: 5. The germline V gene has CDR1 SGDLS and CDR2 YYNGEE. This CDR3 has 16 residues. CDR3: CASSVGGAGGTDTQYF. Here the CDR3 DNA reads TGTGCCAGCAGCGTAGGAGGGGCGGGGGGCACAGATACGCAGTATTTT. Based on the CDR3 plus reference TRBV9 and TRBJ2-3, the full variable domain is DSGVTQTPKHLITATGQRVTLRCSPRSGDLSVYWYQQSLDQGLQFLIQYYNGEERAKGNILERFSAQQFPDLHSELNLSSLELGDSALYFCASSVGGAGGTDTQYFGPGTRLTVL.

V and J are TRBV28 and TRBJ2-1; 7 bases map to TRBD1. The germline CDR1 and CDR2 sequences are MDHEN and SYDVKM. The CDR3 totals 16 residues. Germline trimming cut 5 bases from V and 5 bases from J; bases unmatched to any gene: 12. This CDR3 reads CASSQLGQVLHNEQFF. CDR3 nucleotide sequence: TGTGCCAGCAGTCAATTAGGACAGGTGCTACACAATGAGCAGTTCTTC.

V usage is TRBV5-1 and J usage is TRBJ1-4, with 10 bases aligning to TRBD1. CDR1 and CDR2 (germline): SGHRS, YFSETQ. Trimming removed 4 bases from V and 11 bases from J; junction bases left unmatched: 11. The CDR3 extends over 15 amino acids. CDR3 sequence: CASSLTSRTGGKLFF. DNA for the CDR3: TGCGCCAGCAGCCTAACCTCTAGGACAGGGGGGAAACTGTTTTTT.